The T cell receptor (beta chain) under discussion was sequenced for a study of human thymus T cells (dated by TCRdb to the early 2020s). A note on the overall study: TCR alpha and beta repertoires from seven to nine infant thymus samples and four related peripheral blood samples were characterized in the study. The infant donors were 7 to 244 days old, and the cohort included six or seven males and two females. Study-level results and caveats: Usage of V and J gene segments appeared to be biased in both the thymic and the peripheral blood repertoires. Highly overlapping thymic TCR repertoires among unrelated individuals were reported in the related research. On average, thymus samples yielded about 730,000 unique TCRB clonotypes, whereas blood samples yielded some 92,000.

The thymus tissue came from surgical resects taken out during corrective cardiac surgery. Immunologically healthy infants undergoing open corrective cardiac surgery for congenital heart defects in Finland were used as donors. Thymocytes were mechanically released from the tissue and were stored as pellets of 10-30 million cells at -70 degrees C. Genomic DNA was extracted from frozen cell pellets with a QIAsymphony instrument. Worth noting for this clone: The antigen it binds to is not known. It has no much larger one-base neighbor in the sample; base qualities were not kept.

Using the immunoSEQ multiplex PCR assay, the TCRB and TCRAD loci were amplified from a standardized quantity of quality-controlled genomic DNA. The amplicons covered the V(D)J region and were long enough to include the CDR3 and to identify the V and J genes. The amplicons were sequenced on an Illumina platform via the commercial immunoSEQ service. Per the original workflow: Primer bias and sequencing errors were corrected as previously described, and TCRAD and TCRB definitions were based on the IMGT database. Analysis of the repertoires was done with immunoSEQ Analyzer 3.0 and VDJTools and included basic statistics, V/J segment usage, diversity estimates, rarefaction and pairwise overlap. Diversity was estimated with Chao1, ChaoE, Efron-Thisted, Shannon and inverse Simpson indices, and also on datasets down-sampled to the smallest sample. Repertoire overlap used strict matching of CDR3 nucleotide sequence, V gene and J gene, with Jaccard-based multidimensional scaling clustering. The source is immuneACCESS, and TCRdb retained only in-frame sequences with V and J called. Part of the clones is not carried over; for the studies checked, unresolved V genes explain less than half of this, and the remainder is unexplained. The DNA gave D and trimming, while V, J and clone size come from that table. The sample table lists about 78,000 clones, just over 95% of them with a count of one. The top ten hold 0.031% of the sample.

From its cysteine to its phenylalanine, the CDR3 spans 14 amino acids. The sequence is cut down to CDR3 DNA, 42 bases in frame from base 1. In the germline V gene, CDR1 corresponds to SGHTA and CDR2 to FQGNSA. Trimming costs V 5 bases and J 2 bases, and their ends lie 12 bases apart. The chain is encoded by TRBV7-2 joined to TRBJ2-5; a weak D assignment points to TRBD2 (6 bases agree). The specimen was thymus tissue. This receptor was identified in a boy under two years old with a congenital heart defect but otherwise immunologically healthy. Here is the DNA: TGTGCCAGCAGCCCGCTTAGCGGACAAGAGACCCAGTACTTC. This yields the protein CASSPLSGQETQYF.